This T cell receptor (beta chain) was captured by sequencing in a study of a mutant IDH1 vaccine in newly diagnosed glioma (dated by TCRdb to the early 2020s). General notes on the study: Of the approximately 30 treated patients, approximately 62% were male and approximately 40% were female, and the mean age was approximately 40 years. Prior to enrollment, standard therapy consisting of radiotherapy alone, temozolomide alone, or radiochemotherapy with temozolomide had been administered to patients, with the combination being received by most patients. Peripheral blood was drawn at six visits: V03 (baseline), V05, V07, V10, V12 and V13. For exploratory analyses, approximately 25 treated patients had longitudinal TCRB deep sequencing done wherever samples were available.

CDR1 and CDR2, per the germline V gene, are SNHLY and FYNNEI. V loses 7 bases, J loses 1 base, and the germline ends lie 7 bases apart. The CDR3 numbers 12 residues from cysteine through phenylalanine. Solely the CDR3 DNA is kept, with 36 bases framed from the first base. Study-level results and caveats: Changes in the top peripheral T cell clonotypes picked up by TCRB sequencing did not appear to be linked to pseudoprogression. Selection of PBMC samples for TCRB deep sequencing was based on availability. According to the authors, sample limitations meant that analyses of patient blood samples could not be reproduced. Vaccine-induced immune responses across multiple MHC alleles were detected in approximately 94% of patients.

Concerning this clone: The antigen it binds to is not known. Base quality data are lacking; no much larger clone is found one base away.

What the time point label conveys for this sample: baseline, week 1 (first vaccination visit). The treatment or condition label here, explained by the study, means: pre-vaccination baseline after standard-of-care therapy. The donors had newly diagnosed IDH1-mutant astrocytomas of WHO grade 3 or 4 that showed loss of nuclear ATRX. The samples were drawn from NOA16, a multicentre, single-arm, open-label phase I trial in Germany that tested a mutant IDH1 peptide vaccine in humans for the first time. For immunogenicity testing, the blood drawn at visit V03 was used as the baseline sample. Genomic DNA for TCRB sequencing was extracted from EDTA blood using the DNeasy Blood and Tissue Kit. The library came from the immunoSEQ multiplex PCR assay. Following the manufacturer's protocol, the hsTCRB Kit was used to amplify rearranged TCR beta chain sequences. TCRB libraries were sequenced on an Illumina MiSeq. The original pipeline was this. The kit vendor's proprietary platform handled demultiplexing, trimming and gene mapping. Held by TCRdb, this immuneACCESS table contains in-frame sequences only and omits some clones. Under half of the omission traces to an unresolved V gene where checked; the cause of the rest is unknown. V, J and clone size are taken as reported in that table, and D and trimming were inferred from the DNA itself. Within this sample are approximately 100,000 clones, with roughly 90% of them counted one time only. Clones ranked in the top ten supply approximately 0.58% of the sample.

The receptor comes from a woman aged 45-65 years with glioma. Here the chain combines TRBV2 and TRBJ1-1; too little of a D gene remains to name it. Sample: PBMCs, taken from a glioma patient treated with radiotherapy, temozolomide or both. The sequenced DNA is TGTGCCAGCAAAACACCGAACACTGAAGCTTTCTTT. It encodes CASKTPNTEAFF.